The 23 T cell receptor beta chains below were found in one sample sequenced in a study of early stage breast cancer tumors. Assay: immunoSEQ multiplex PCR; the TCRdb copy retains only in-frame clones and omits some. The sample has tens of thousands of clones; over 60% are singletons. Sequencing used blood. These receptors originate from a person between 45 and 65 years old with breast cancer.

This chain joins TRBV11-3 and TRBJ2-1; perhaps TRBD1 as D (5 bases). V lost 8 bases and J lost 0, with 11 bases in between. The CDR3 loop spans 14 amino acids. CDR1 and CDR2 from the germline V gene are SGHNT and YENEEA. CDR3 amino acids: CASAGHNSYNEQFF. CDR3 bases: TGTGCCAGCGCCGGACACAACTCCTACAATGAGCAGTTCTTC.

The J gene is TRBJ2-7, the V gene TRBV4-1, with D possibly TRBD2 on 5 matching bases. Trimming left V 0 bases short and J 4 bases short, with 13 bases between. The CDR3 runs to 15 residues. CDR1 is MGHRA, CDR2 YSYEKL, per germline. The CDR3 is CASSQDYAGIYEQYF. In nucleotides, the CDR3 is TGCGCCAGCAGCCAAGATTATGCCGGGATTTACGAGCAGTACTTC.

This chain connects TRBV18 to TRBJ2-6, with 7 positions matching TRBD1. Trimming removed 3 bases from V and 1 base from J; junction bases left unmatched: 12. The germline V gene encodes CDR1 KGHSH and CDR2 LQKENI. The CDR3 runs 19 residues. CDR3 DNA sequence: TGTGCCAGCTCACCCTCGACAGGGTACCGGGGTTCTGGGGCCAACGTCCTGACTTTC. Translation gives CASSPSTGYRGSGANVLTF.

The chain has TRBV21-1 and TRBJ2-7; the table gives TRBD2 as D, unverified against the DNA. TRBV21-1 is designated a pseudogene. The CDR3 runs 15 residues. The CDR3 loop reads CASSNRLAGSYEQYF. In DNA, the CDR3 is TGTGCCAGCAGCAATAGACTAGCGGGATCCTACGAGCAGTACTTC.

The J gene is TRBJ2-3, the V gene TRBV5-1; 7 bases are shared with TRBD2. This CDR3 contains 15 residues. From germline, CDR1 is SGHRS and CDR2 YFSETQ. The J segment lost 4 bases and the V segment lost 7 bases, leaving 12 bases of the junction unmatched. This CDR3 is CASRLEAGAADTQYF. The CDR3, as DNA: TGCGCCAGCCGACTCGAGGCGGGAGCAGCAGATACGCAGTATTTT.

This clone was counted between two and nine times. V usage is TRBV5-1 and J usage is TRBJ1-1; 12 nucleotides align to TRBD1. V dropped 4 bases and J dropped 11; count of bases not matched to a gene: 9. Germline V gene lookup returns CDR1 SGHRS and CDR2 YFSETQ. The CDR3 is 14 residues long. The chain's CDR3 is CASSEGQGAGRAFF. DNA for the CDR3: TGCGCCAGCAGCGAGGGACAGGGGGCAGGTAGGGCTTTCTTT.

The chain has TRBV27 and TRBJ1-1; TRBD1 aligns across 7 bases. This CDR3 contains 13 residues. Looked up from germline, CDR1 is MNHEY and CDR2 is SMNVEV (reference sequence). Trimming took 5 bases from V and 6 from J; bases not matched to a gene: 6. CDR3 sequence (DNA): TGTGCCAGCAGTACAAACGACAGGGCTGAAGCTTTCTTT. It encodes CASSTNDRAEAFF.

The V and J genes are TRBV6-1 and TRBJ2-2, with unresolved D. V was trimmed by 0 bases and J by 7 bases, leaving 9 bases between them. The CDR3 runs 14 residues. The germline CDR1 and CDR2 sequences are MNHNS and SASEGT. DNA of the CDR3: TGTGCCAGCAGTGAAGCGCCAGGTGGCGGGGAGCTGTTTTTT. Translated, it gives CASSEAPGGGELFF.

V gene TRBV25-1 combines with J gene TRBJ1-5; the match to TRBD1 covers 11 bases. The CDR3 sequence is 16 residues long. Germline V gene data show CDR1 as MGHDK and CDR2 as SYGVNS. V gave up 6 bases and J gave up 8 bases; unmatched junction bases: 12. The CDR3 reads CASSPSGQGAGEPQHF. The CDR3 DNA follows: TGTGCCAGCAGCCCTTCCGGACAGGGGGCCGGGGAGCCCCAGCATTTT.

The chain uses TRBV6-5 and TRBJ2-1; 7 bases agree with TRBD2. J lost 0 bases, V lost 6 bases, and 2 bases had no gene match. Looked up from germline, CDR1 is MNHEY and CDR2 is SVGAGI. The CDR3 has 14 amino acids. The chain's CDR3 is CASSTGGSYNEQFF. CDR3 DNA: TGTGCCAGCAGCACGGGGGGCTCCTACAATGAGCAGTTCTTC.

Here the CDR3 DNA reads TGTGCCAGCAGCCCCGTGAGGGCCCGAAACACCATATATTTT. It yields the protein CASSPVRARNTIYF. The V call is TRBV7-9, the J call TRBJ1-3; D is undetermined. The CDR3 spans 14 residues. CDR1 SEHNR and CDR2 FQNEAQ come from the germline V gene (reference sequence). Deletions cut 5 bases from V and 5 bases from J, with 13 bases between. Filled out from reference TRBV7-9 and TRBJ1-3, the complete variable domain reads DTGVSQNPRHKITKRGQNVTFRCDPISEHNRLYWYRQTLGQGPEFLTYFQNEAQLEKSRLLSDRFSAERPKGSFSTLEIQRTEQGDSAMYLCASSPVRARNTIYFGEGSWLTVV.

For the CDR3, the DNA is TGTGCCAGCAGTTATAAGAACACCGGGGAGCTGTTTTTT. Amino acids: CASSYKNTGELFF. V is TRBV6-5 and J is TRBJ2-2; D not certain. V lost 3 bases to trimming and J lost 1 base, with 3 bases between them. The CDR3 is made up of 13 amino acids. Germline V lookup: CDR1 MNHEY, CDR2 SVGAGI.

The CDR3 coding sequence is TGTGCCAGCAGTTTGGACAGGGGTAGGAACGAGCAGTACTTC. It codes for CASSLDRGRNEQYF. This chain links TRBV27 with TRBJ2-7, with 9 bases that match TRBD1. This CDR3 comprises 14 residues. The trim removed 3 bases at V and 5 bases at J, leaving 5 bases unmatched. Germline assignment: CDR1 MNHEY and CDR2 SMNVEV (reference sequence).

The chain joins TRBV27 to TRBJ1-5; TRBD1 agrees at 8 bases. CDR3 length: 17 residues. V shed 2 bases, J shed 3 bases, and the junction held 9 bases outside the gene matches. Germline-derived CDR1 and CDR2 are MNHEY and SMNVEV (reference sequence). This CDR3 is CASSLRYQGAVNQPQHF. The CDR3 DNA is TGTGCCAGCAGTTTAAGGTATCAGGGGGCGGTCAATCAGCCCCAGCATTTT.

The V and J genes are TRBV9 and TRBJ2-1; a weak D match, TRBD2 (6 bases). V shed 0 bases and J shed 2 bases, with 9 bases lying between them. The CDR3 consists of 15 residues. From germline, CDR1 is SGDLS and CDR2 YYNGEE. For the CDR3, the DNA is TGTGCCAGCAGCGTAGGACTAGGGGCCTACAATGAGCAGTTCTTC. Amino acid sequence: CASSVGLGAYNEQFF.

This clone appeared a single time. J is TRBJ1-3 and V is TRBV7-2, with D possibly TRBD1 on 6 matching bases. The CDR3 loop spans 16 amino acids. V lost 0 bases and J lost 1, with 10 bases in between. Germline CDR1 and CDR2: SGHTA and FQGNSA. CDR3 protein: CASSLAGQSSGNTIYF. For the CDR3, the DNA is TGTGCCAGCAGCTTAGCTGGACAGAGTTCTGGAAACACCATATATTTT.

This clone was observed a few times. This chain joins TRBV19 and TRBJ2-2; D gene uncertain. Trimming removed 7 bases at V and 3 bases at J, with 3 bases between. The CDR3 contains 11 residues. The germline gives CDR1 LNHDA, CDR2 SQIVND (reference sequence). The CDR3 region is CASTYTGELFF. The CDR3 DNA reads TGTGCCAGTACTTACACCGGGGAGCTGTTTTTT.

This clone was detected a few times. The genes are TRBV14 and TRBJ1-2; no clear D gene. V was cut by 0 bases and J by 4 bases, with 6 bases left in between. Germline V gene sequence: CDR1 SGHDN, CDR2 FVKESK. The CDR3 is 13 residues long. The CDR3 loop is CASSQDLSYGYTF. CDR3 DNA sequence: TGTGCCAGCAGCCAAGATCTAAGCTATGGCTACACCTTC.

This clone was seen once. The V and J genes are TRBV9 and TRBJ2-2; TRBD2 matches 7 bases. The germline gives CDR1 SGDLS, CDR2 YYNGEE. V dropped 4 bases and J dropped 4; count of bases not matched to a gene: 7. The CDR3 runs 15 residues. The CDR3, as DNA: TGTGCCAGCAGCCCGACTAGCCTTAGCACCGGGGAGCTGTTTTTT. Amino acids: CASSPTSLSTGELFF.

This clone has only one observation. The chain is built from TRBV6-1 and TRBJ1-2; no reliable D call. Trimming cost V 7 bases and J 3 bases, with 15 bases left between them. This CDR3 has 14 amino acids. Germline V gene data show CDR1 as MNHNS and CDR2 as SASEGT. DNA for the CDR3: TGTGCCAGCAAAATTCCCCCCCAGGACTATGGCTACACCTTC. Translated, it gives CASKIPPQDYGYTF.

The CDR3 DNA sequence: TGTGCCAGCAGCAAAGGGGGAGGTCTCGAGGGTCCCCAGCATTTT. It specifies CASSKGGGLEGPQHF. The V gene is TRBV21-1, the J gene TRBJ1-5. TRBV21-1 is a pseudogene segment. The CDR3 runs 15 residues.

In DNA, the CDR3 is TGTGCCAGCAGTGAATTAGCGGGAGGTTGGTACAATGAGCAGTTCTTC. This sequence encodes CASSELAGGWYNEQFF. V and J are TRBV2 and TRBJ2-1; 10 bases line up with TRBD2. Trimming removed 2 bases from V and 4 bases from J; junction bases left unmatched: 5. Germline values: CDR1 SNHLY, CDR2 FYNNEI. CDR3 length equals 16 residues.

The chain is built from TRBV14 and TRBJ2-3; TRBD2 agrees at 11 bases. The CDR3 runs 16 residues. With V trimmed by 5 bases and J by 2 bases, 6 bases remained unmatched. Germline V gene data show CDR1 as SGHDN and CDR2 as FVKESK. The DNA for the CDR3 is TGTGCCAGCAGCAATAGCGGGGGGGCCCTCACAGATACGCAGTATTTT. It specifies CASSNSGGALTDTQYF.